Presented here are 24 T cell receptor beta chains from one specimen sequenced in a study of blood T cell repertoires in COVID-19. The data were produced by immunoSEQ multiplex PCR, yet TCRdb's version contains in-frame clones alone and is incomplete. Counted here are about 130,000 clones, about nine tenths occurring once; the ten biggest clones make up 2% to 2.5%. The material sequenced was peripheral blood. These receptors originate from a man aged 45-65 years with active COVID-19.

This clone showed up just once. This chain links TRBV4-3 with TRBJ1-4; TRBD1 matches 7 bases. This CDR3 spans 15 amino acids. Germline-derived CDR1 and CDR2 are LGHNA and YSLEER. V shed 3 bases, J shed 7 bases, and the junction held 8 bases outside the gene matches. In DNA, the CDR3 is TGCGCCAGCAGCCACCAATACAGGGGTGCTGAAAAACTGTTTTTT. It translates to CASSHQYRGAEKLFF.

The rearrangement joins TRBV7-9 to TRBJ2-2; no firm D call. V lost 1 base and J 5 bases, leaving 8 bases between the germline ends. Germline loops: CDR1 SEHNR, CDR2 FQNEAQ (reference sequence). The CDR3 is 14 residues long. The CDR3 DNA sequence: TGTGCCAGCAGCTTAGGGTTACAGACCGGGGAGCTGTTTTTT. Translation: CASSLGLQTGELFF.

This chain uses TRBV30 with TRBJ2-3; TRBD2 agrees at 16 bases. Looked up from germline, CDR1 is GTSNPN and CDR2 is SVGIG (reference sequence). The V segment lost 2 bases and the J segment 4 bases; nucleotides outside the gene matches: 6. CDR3 size: 17 residues. The CDR3 DNA is TGTGCCTGGAGTCGGGGACTAGCGGGGGGGCAAGCAGATACGCAGTATTTT. Translation: CAWSRGLAGGQADTQYF. Filled out from reference TRBV30 and TRBJ2-3, the complete variable domain reads SQTIHQWPATLVQPVGSPLSLECTVEGTSNPNLYWYRQAAGRGLQLLFYSVGIGQISSEVPQNLSASRPQDRQFILSSKKLLLSDSGFYLCAWSRGLAGGQADTQYFGPGTRLTVL.

By its share, this clone is medium-sized. The chain recombines TRBV9 with TRBJ2-7, with a possible D match to TRBD1 (5 bases). The CDR3 is made up of 14 amino acids. Germline lookup yields CDR1 SGDLS and CDR2 YYNGEE. V was cut by 0 bases and J by 4 bases, with 11 bases left in between. CDR3 nucleotides: TGTGCCAGCAGCGTAGGGGGCAGCCAGTACGAGCAGTACTTC. Translated, it gives CASSVGGSQYEQYF.

This chain uses TRBV30 with TRBJ1-1; possibly TRBD1 for D (5 bases). The CDR3 loop spans 13 amino acids. V lost 7 bases and J lost 0, with 12 bases in between. Germline assignment: CDR1 GTSNPN and CDR2 SVGIG (reference sequence). The CDR3 loop is CALLDTMNTEAFF. CDR3 sequence (DNA): TGTGCCTTGTTGGACACCATGAACACTGAAGCTTTCTTT.

This clone was seen only a few times. This chain links TRBV3-1 (or the pseudogene TRBV3-2) with TRBJ1-2; D perhaps matches TRBD1 (6 bases). CDR1 and CDR2 from the germline V gene are LGHDT and YNNKEL (reference sequence). V gave up 2 bases and J gave up 2 bases, with 9 bases separating them. The CDR3 is 14 residues long. The CDR3 here is CASSQPQGNYGYTF. CDR3 bases: TGTGCCAGCAGCCAACCACAGGGAAACTATGGCTACACCTTC.

The chain is built from TRBV3-1 (or the pseudogene TRBV3-2) and TRBJ2-4; TRBD2 aligns across 10 bases. CDR1 is LGHDT and CDR2 is YNNKEL in the germline V gene (reference sequence). The CDR3 contains 18 residues. Trimming at V came to 3 bases and at J to 3 bases, leaving 11 bases not matched to a gene. The CDR3 here is CASSQLPNQRGGKNIQYF. CDR3 bases: TGTGCCAGCAGCCAGCTCCCCAACCAGCGGGGGGGCAAAAACATTCAGTACTTC.

The chain couples TRBV9 to TRBJ1-2; TRBD1 agrees at 10 bases. The ends lost 6 bases at V and 8 bases at J; junction bases unmatched: 13. The CDR3 consists of 15 residues. In germline, CDR1 is SGDLS, CDR2 YYNGEE. CDR3 region: CASKGQGGKVGGYTF. For the CDR3, the DNA is TGTGCCAGCAAAGGACAGGGGGGAAAAGTGGGAGGCTACACCTTC.

This chain joins TRBV27 and TRBJ2-2, with 9 bases matching TRBD2. The CDR3 contains 15 residues. Per the germline V gene, CDR1 is MNHEY and CDR2 is SMNVEV (reference sequence). The V segment lost 5 bases and the J segment 4 bases; nucleotides outside the gene matches: 5. The CDR3 spells CASSGLAGTTGELFF. CDR3 coding DNA: TGTGCCAGCAGTGGTCTAGCGGGGACCACCGGGGAGCTGTTTTTT.

V gene TRBV24-1 combines with J gene TRBJ1-1; the match to TRBD1 covers 7 bases. Germline V gene data show CDR1 as KGHDR and CDR2 as SFDVKD. CDR3 length equals 13 residues. Trimming at V came to 10 bases and at J to 0 bases, leaving 4 bases not matched to a gene. The CDR3 is CATRDSMNTEAFF. In DNA form, the CDR3 reads TGTGCCACGAGGGACAGCATGAACACTGAAGCTTTCTTT.

The rearrangement uses TRBV30 and TRBJ1-2, with 7 bases identical to TRBD1. Losses at the gene ends were 0 bases for V and 5 bases for J; bases not matched to a gene: 0. This CDR3 comprises 12 residues. CDR1 and CDR2 (germline): GTSNPN, SVGIG (reference sequence). The CDR3 reads CAWSVTGYGYTF. CDR3 DNA: TGTGCCTGGAGTGTGACAGGGTATGGCTACACCTTC.

The rearrangement joins TRBV6-6 to TRBJ2-1, with 13 bases that match TRBD2. Germline CDR1 reads MNHNY; CDR2 reads SVGAGI (reference sequence). The J segment lost 15 bases and the V segment lost 6 bases, leaving 11 bases of the junction unmatched. The CDR3 totals 14 residues. CDR3 coding DNA: TGTGCCAGCAGCACCGGGACTAGCGGGGCCCAGCGGTTCTTC. Amino acids: CASSTGTSGAQRFF.

A few counts support this clone. This chain connects TRBV5-6 to TRBJ1-3; tentatively, D is TRBD1 (6 bases). The germline gives CDR1 SGHDT, CDR2 YYEEEE. Trimming left V 4 bases short and J 2 bases short, with 13 bases between. The CDR3 contains 15 residues. The CDR3 nucleotides are TGTGCCAGCAGCGGAACAGGGAAGACTGGAAACACCATATATTTT. Translation gives CASSGTGKTGNTIYF.

J is TRBJ2-3 and V is TRBV4-2; maybe TRBD1 (6 bases). From germline, CDR1 is LGHNA and CDR2 YNFKEQ. Trimming stripped 5 bases from V and 3 bases from J, with 12 bases between. The CDR3 consists of 14 residues. CDR3: CASSYGQPTDTQYF. In DNA, the CDR3 is TGTGCCAGCAGCTACGGACAGCCAACAGATACGCAGTATTTT.

The chain links TRBV2 to TRBJ2-1; 8 nucleotides align to TRBD2. Germline V CDR1 and CDR2: SNHLY, FYNNEI. V lost 5 bases to trimming and J lost 8 bases; unmatched junction nucleotides: 14. The CDR3 length is 16 residues. Here the CDR3 reads CASSRLGGARRDEQFF. CDR3 nucleotide sequence: TGTGCCAGCAGTCGCCTCGGGGGGGCCCGGCGGGATGAGCAGTTCTTC.

The rearrangement links TRBV19 to TRBJ1-1; D not certain. The germline V gene encodes CDR1 LNHDA and CDR2 SQIVND (reference sequence). This CDR3 has 14 amino acids. With 5 bases removed from V and 4 bases from J, the gap between germline ends came to 14 bases. DNA of the CDR3: TGTGCCAGTAGTCTTCCGGGTCAATTCACTGAAGCTTTCTTT. Translating it yields CASSLPGQFTEAFF.

V and J are TRBV4-2 and TRBJ2-4, with D tentatively TRBD2 (5 bases). V was trimmed by 0 bases and J by 0 bases, leaving 18 bases between them. From germline, CDR1 is LGHNA and CDR2 YNFKEQ. The CDR3 runs to 19 residues. As DNA, the CDR3 is TGTGCCAGCAGCCAAGAAAACTCAGCGGTCTCCTTAGCCAAAAACATTCAGTACTTC. Translation gives CASSQENSAVSLAKNIQYF.

V usage is TRBV3-1 (or the pseudogene TRBV3-2) and J usage is TRBJ2-5; D may be TRBD2 (5 bases). The V end lost 2 bases, the J end lost 5 bases, and 18 bases lay between the germline ends. CDR3 length equals 16 residues. Per the germline V gene, CDR1 is LGHDT and CDR2 is YNNKEL (reference sequence). For the CDR3, the DNA is TGTGCCAGCAGCCAACGGGGAGCTTCACGTGGGGAGACCCAGTACTTC. Amino acids: CASSQRGASRGETQYF.

The genes are TRBV12-3 or TRBV12-4 and TRBJ2-7, with 7 bases matching TRBD2. V was pared by 6 bases and J by 3 bases, with 5 bases of the junction left unmatched. This CDR3 has 13 amino acids. The CDR3, as DNA: TGTGCCAGCAGATGGGGGGGGGACTACGAGCAGTACTTC. Translated: CASRWGGDYEQYF.

This clone was observed a single time. J is TRBJ1-1 and V is TRBV11-1; D not resolved. The CDR3 spans 14 residues. Germline V lookup: CDR1 SGHAT, CDR2 FQDESV (reference sequence). The V end lost 4 bases, the J end lost 5 bases, and 14 bases lay between the germline ends. The CDR3 is CASSWSSPATEAFF. CDR3 in DNA: TGTGCCAGCAGCTGGAGTAGTCCCGCGACTGAAGCTTTCTTT.

The chain has TRBV5-5 and TRBJ2-3; D remains ambiguous. Germline lookup yields CDR1 SGHKS and CDR2 YYEKEE (reference sequence). The V end was cut by 6 bases, the J end by 4 bases, with 9 bases between. CDR3 length: 12 amino acids. The CDR3 is CASNPIADTQYF. As DNA, the CDR3 is TGTGCCAGCAATCCTATTGCAGATACGCAGTATTTT.

V usage is TRBV5-1 and J usage is TRBJ2-7; 10 bases line up with TRBD2. The CDR3 length is 16 residues. The junction had 11 bases not matched to a gene; V was cut back by 4 bases and J by 4 bases. CDR1 is SGHRS, CDR2 YFSETQ, per germline. In DNA, the CDR3 is TGCGCCAGCAGCCCGGGGGGGCTAGCGGGGGAGTACGAGCAGTACTTC. Amino acids: CASSPGGLAGEYEQYF.

The chain employs TRBV27 and TRBJ2-1; TRBD1 agrees at 10 bases. Germline V lookup: CDR1 MNHEY, CDR2 SMNVEV (reference sequence). The CDR3 is 14 amino acids. Trimming at V came to 6 bases and at J to 4 bases, leaving 3 bases not matched to a gene. CDR3 residues: CASRPGQGYNEQFF. In DNA, the CDR3 is TGTGCCAGCAGACCGGGACAGGGGTACAATGAGCAGTTCTTC.

This rearrangement joins TRBV5-1 to TRBJ2-1, with 7 nucleotides matching TRBD1. J was trimmed by 6 bases and V by 0 bases; bases with no gene match: 3. There are 14 residues in the CDR3. Germline V gene lookup returns CDR1 SGHRS and CDR2 YFSETQ. The CDR3 nucleotides read TGCGCCAGCAGCTTGGAGGGGGCTACCAATGAGCAGTTCTTC. Its protein is CASSLEGATNEQFF.